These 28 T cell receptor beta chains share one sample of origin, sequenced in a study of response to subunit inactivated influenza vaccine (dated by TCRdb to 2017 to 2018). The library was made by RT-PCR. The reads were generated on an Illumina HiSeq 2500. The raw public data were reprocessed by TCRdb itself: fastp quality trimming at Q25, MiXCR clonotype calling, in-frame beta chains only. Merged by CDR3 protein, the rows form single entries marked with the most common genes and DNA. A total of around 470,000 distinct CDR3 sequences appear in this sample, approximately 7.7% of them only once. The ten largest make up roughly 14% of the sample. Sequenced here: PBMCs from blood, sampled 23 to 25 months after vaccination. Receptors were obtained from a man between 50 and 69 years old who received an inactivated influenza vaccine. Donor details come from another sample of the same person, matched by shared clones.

In DNA form, the CDR3 reads TGTGCCACCAGCAGAGATGTGAAGGCGGGCGAGTGGACCCAGTACTTC. This translates into CATSRDVKAGEWTQYF. V and J are TRBV15 and TRBJ2-5, with a tentative D call TRBD2 (5 bases). Germline V CDR1 and CDR2: LNHNV, YYDKDF (reference sequence). V gave up 0 bases and J gave up 7 bases, with 18 bases separating them. This CDR3 region has 16 residues.

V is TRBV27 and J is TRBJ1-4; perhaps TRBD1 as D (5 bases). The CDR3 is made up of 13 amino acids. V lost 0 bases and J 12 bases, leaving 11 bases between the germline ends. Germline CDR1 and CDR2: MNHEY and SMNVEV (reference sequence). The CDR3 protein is CASSLSGGAELFF. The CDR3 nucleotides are TGTGCCAGCAGTTTATCTGGCGGGGCGGAACTGTTTTTT.

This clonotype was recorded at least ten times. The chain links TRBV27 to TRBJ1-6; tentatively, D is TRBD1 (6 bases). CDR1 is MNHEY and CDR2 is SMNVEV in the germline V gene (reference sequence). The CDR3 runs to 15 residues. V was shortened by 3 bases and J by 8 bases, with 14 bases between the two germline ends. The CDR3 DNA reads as TGTGCCAGCAGTTTGGGCGCGGGGGCGGATTCACCCCTCCACTTT. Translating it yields CASSLGAGADSPLHF.

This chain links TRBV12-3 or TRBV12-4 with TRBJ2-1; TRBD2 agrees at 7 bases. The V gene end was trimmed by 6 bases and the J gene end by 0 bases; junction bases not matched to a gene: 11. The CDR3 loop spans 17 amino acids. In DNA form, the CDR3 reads TGTGCCAGCAGCCAACCGTTCGGGGGGAGCTCCTACAATGAGCAGTTCTTC. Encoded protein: CASSQPFGGSSYNEQFF.

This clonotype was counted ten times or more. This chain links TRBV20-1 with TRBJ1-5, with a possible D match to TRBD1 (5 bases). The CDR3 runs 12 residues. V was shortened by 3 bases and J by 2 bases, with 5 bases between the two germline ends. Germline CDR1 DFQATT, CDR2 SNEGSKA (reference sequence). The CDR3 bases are TGCAGTGCTAGCAGGGGCAATCAGCCCCAGCATTTT. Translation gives CSASRGNQPQHF.

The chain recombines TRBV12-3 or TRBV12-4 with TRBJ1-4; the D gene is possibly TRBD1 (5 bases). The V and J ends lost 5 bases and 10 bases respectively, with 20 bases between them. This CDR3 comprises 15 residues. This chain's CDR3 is CASSDPGDRRGKLFF. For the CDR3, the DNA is TGTGCCAGCAGTGATCCCGGGGACCGCCGCGGAAAACTGTTTTTT.

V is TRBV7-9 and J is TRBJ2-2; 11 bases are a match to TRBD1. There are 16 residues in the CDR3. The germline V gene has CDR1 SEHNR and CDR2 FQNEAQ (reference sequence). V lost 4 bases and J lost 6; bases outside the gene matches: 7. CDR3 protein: CASSSNPGQGAGELFF. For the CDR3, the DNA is TGTGCCAGCAGCTCGAACCCGGGACAGGGGGCCGGGGAGCTGTTTTTT.

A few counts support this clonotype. This CDR3 is CAISDGGQGSNQPQHF. The CDR3 nucleotides are TGTGCCATCAGTGATGGGGGACAGGGTAGCAATCAGCCCCAGCATTTT. The rearrangement joins TRBV10-3 to TRBJ1-5; 9 bases match TRBD1. Germline values: CDR1 ENHRY, CDR2 SYGVKD. There are 16 residues in the CDR3. V gave up 3 bases and J gave up 0 bases; unmatched junction bases: 3.

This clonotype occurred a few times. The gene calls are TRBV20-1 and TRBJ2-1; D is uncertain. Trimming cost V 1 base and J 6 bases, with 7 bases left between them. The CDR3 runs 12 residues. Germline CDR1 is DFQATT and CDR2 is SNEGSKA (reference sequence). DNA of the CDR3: TGCAGTGCTAGAGTCCTAGGCAATGAGCAGTTCTTC. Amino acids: CSARVLGNEQFF.

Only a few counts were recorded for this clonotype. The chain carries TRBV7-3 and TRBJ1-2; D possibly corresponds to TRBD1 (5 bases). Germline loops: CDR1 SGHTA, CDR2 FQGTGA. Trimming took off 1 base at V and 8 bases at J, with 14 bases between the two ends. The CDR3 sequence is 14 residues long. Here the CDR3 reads CASSLNARAEGYTF. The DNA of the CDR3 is TGTGCCAGCAGCTTAAATGCCAGGGCGGAGGGCTACACCTTC.

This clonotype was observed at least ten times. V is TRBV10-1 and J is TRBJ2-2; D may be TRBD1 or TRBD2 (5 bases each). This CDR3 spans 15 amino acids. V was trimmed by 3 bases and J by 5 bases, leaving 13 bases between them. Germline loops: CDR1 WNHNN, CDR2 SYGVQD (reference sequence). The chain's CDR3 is CASSDRDVVTGELFF. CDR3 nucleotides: TGCGCCAGCAGTGATCGGGACGTCGTAACCGGGGAGCTGTTTTTT.

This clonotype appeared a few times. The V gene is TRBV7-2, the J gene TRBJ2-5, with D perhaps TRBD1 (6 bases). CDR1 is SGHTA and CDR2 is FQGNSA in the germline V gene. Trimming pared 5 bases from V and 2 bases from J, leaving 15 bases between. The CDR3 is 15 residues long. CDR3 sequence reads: CASSTRDTKQETQYF. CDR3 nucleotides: TGTGCCAGCAGCACCCGGGACACGAAGCAAGAGACCCAGTACTTC.

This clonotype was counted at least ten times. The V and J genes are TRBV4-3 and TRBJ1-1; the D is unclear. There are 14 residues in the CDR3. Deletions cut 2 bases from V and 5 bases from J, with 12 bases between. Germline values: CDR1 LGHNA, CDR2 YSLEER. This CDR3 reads CASSQSRLTTEAFF. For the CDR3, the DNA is TGCGCCAGCAGCCAATCGCGGCTAACAACTGAAGCTTTCTTT.

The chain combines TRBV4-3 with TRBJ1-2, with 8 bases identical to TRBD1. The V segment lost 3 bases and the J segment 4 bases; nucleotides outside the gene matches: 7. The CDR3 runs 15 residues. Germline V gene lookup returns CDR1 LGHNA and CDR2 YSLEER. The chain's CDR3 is CASSHLLDRVYGYTF. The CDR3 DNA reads TGCGCCAGCAGCCATTTACTGGACAGGGTCTATGGCTACACCTTC.

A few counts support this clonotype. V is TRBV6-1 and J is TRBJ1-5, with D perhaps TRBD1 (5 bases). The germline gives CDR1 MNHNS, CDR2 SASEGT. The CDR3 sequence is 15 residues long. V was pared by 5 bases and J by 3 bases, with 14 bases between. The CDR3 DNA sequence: TGTGCCAGCAGTCCTCGGGAGGGGCCCAATCAGCCCCAGCATTTT. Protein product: CASSPREGPNQPQHF.

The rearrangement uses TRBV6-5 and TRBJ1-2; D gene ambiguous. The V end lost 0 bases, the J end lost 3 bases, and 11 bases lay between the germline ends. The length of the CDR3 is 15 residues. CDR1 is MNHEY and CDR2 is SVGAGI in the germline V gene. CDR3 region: CASSYSNTGYYGYTF. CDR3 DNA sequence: TGTGCCAGCAGTTACTCGAACACGGGATACTATGGCTACACCTTC.

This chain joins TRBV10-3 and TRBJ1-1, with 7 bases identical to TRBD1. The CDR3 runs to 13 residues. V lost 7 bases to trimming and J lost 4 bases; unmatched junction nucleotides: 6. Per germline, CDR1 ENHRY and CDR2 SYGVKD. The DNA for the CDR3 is TGTGCCATCACTGGAACAGGGGTCACTGAAGCTTTCTTT. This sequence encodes CAITGTGVTEAFF.

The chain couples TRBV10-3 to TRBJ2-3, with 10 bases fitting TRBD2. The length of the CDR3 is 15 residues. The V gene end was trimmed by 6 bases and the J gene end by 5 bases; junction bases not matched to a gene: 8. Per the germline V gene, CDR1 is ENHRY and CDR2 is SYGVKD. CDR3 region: CAIRPLAGDLDTQYF. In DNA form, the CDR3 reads TGTGCCATCAGGCCGCTAGCGGGAGATTTAGATACGCAGTATTTT.

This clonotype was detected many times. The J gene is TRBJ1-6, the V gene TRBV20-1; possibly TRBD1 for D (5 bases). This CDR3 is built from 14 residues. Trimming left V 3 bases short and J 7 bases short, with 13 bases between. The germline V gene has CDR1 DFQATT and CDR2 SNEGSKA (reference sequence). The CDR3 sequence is CSASRREGNSPLHF. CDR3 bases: TGCAGTGCTAGCCGCCGGGAGGGGAATTCACCCCTCCACTTT.

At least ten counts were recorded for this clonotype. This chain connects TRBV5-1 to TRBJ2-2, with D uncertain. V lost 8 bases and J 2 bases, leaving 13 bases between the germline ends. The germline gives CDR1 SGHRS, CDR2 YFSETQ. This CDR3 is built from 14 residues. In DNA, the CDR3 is TGCGCCAGTTCTTTGGACGTAAACACCGGGGAGCTGTTTTTT. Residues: CASSLDVNTGELFF.

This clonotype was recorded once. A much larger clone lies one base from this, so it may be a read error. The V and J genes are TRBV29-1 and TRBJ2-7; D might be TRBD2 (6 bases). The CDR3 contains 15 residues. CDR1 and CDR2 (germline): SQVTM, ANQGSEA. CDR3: CSVEDPGGSSCEQYF. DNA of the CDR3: TGCAGCGTTGAAGATCCCGGGGGATCCTCCTGCGAGCAGTACTTC.

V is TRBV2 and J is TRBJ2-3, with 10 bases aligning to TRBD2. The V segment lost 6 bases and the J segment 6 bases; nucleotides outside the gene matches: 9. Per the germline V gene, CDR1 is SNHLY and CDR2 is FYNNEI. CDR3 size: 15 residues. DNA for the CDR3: TGTGCCAGCAGGGTTCTAGCGGGAGTTTCGGATACGCAGTATTTT. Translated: CASRVLAGVSDTQYF.

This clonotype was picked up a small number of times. The CDR3: CASRKEVDSDEAFF. In nucleotides, the CDR3 is TGTGCCAGCAGGAAAGAGGTGGACAGCGATGAAGCTTTCTTT. V usage is TRBV6-2 or TRBV6-3 and J usage is TRBJ1-1; D perhaps matches TRBD1 (6 bases). Trimming left V 6 bases short and J 7 bases short, with 18 bases between. Germline assignment: CDR1 MNHEY and CDR2 SVGEGT. This CDR3 contains 14 residues.

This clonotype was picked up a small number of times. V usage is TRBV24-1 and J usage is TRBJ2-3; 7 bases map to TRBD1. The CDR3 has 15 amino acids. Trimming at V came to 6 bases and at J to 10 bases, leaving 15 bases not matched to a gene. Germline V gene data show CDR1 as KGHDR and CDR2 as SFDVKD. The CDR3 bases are TGTGCCACCAGTCCCGGGACAGCGGCGGGTAGGGCGCAGTATTTT. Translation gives CATSPGTAAGRAQYF.

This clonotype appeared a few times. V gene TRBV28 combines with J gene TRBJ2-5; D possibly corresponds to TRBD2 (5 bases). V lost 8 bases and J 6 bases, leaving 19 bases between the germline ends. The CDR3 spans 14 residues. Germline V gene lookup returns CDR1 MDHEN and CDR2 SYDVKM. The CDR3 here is CASQAADTHQTQYF. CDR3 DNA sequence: TGTGCCAGCCAGGCAGCGGATACACATCAGACCCAGTACTTC.

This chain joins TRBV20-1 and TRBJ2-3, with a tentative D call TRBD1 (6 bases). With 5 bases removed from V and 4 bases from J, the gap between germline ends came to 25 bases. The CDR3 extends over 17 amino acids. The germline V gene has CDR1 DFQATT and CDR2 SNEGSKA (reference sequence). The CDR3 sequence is CSAGGPLRGASADTQYF. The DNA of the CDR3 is TGCAGTGCTGGGGGCCCGTTAAGGGGCGCATCCGCAGATACGCAGTATTTT.

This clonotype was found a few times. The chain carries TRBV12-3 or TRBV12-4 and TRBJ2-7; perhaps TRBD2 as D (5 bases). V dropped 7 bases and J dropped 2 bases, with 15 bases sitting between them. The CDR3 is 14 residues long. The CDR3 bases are TGTGCCAGCAAGCCACCCGCCGGGGCCTACGAGCAGTACTTC. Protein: CASKPPAGAYEQYF.

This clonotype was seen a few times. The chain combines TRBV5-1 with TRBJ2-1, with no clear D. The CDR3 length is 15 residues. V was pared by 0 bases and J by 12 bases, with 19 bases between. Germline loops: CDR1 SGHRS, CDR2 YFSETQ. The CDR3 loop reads CASSLELSLPGGQFF. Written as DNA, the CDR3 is TGCGCCAGCAGCTTGGAGCTGTCGCTACCAGGCGGGCAGTTCTTC.